Listed here are 2 T cell receptor beta chains from one sample, sequenced in a study of T cell responses to AZD1222 COVID-19 vaccine. This table comes from immunoSEQ multiplex PCR, and its TCRdb copy is limited to in-frame clones, with some not included. The top ten clones hold approximately 2.3% of a sample with roughly 140,000 clones, approximately 90% of them seen once. The sequences come from peripheral blood, collected on day 0 of AZD1222 vaccination. The receptors were sampled from an adult in good health.

V and J are TRBV9 and TRBJ2-5; no clear D gene. The ends were cut back, 3 bases at V and 6 bases at J, with 6 bases in the middle. The CDR3 extends over 11 amino acids. Germline lookup yields CDR1 SGDLS and CDR2 YYNGEE. The CDR3 DNA reads as TGTGCCAGCAGCGAGGGAAAGACCCAGTACTTC. Translating it yields CASSEGKTQYF. The variable domain in full, completed from reference TRBV9 and TRBJ2-5, reads DSGVTQTPKHLITATGQRVTLRCSPRSGDLSVYWYQQSLDQGLQFLIQYYNGEERAKGNILERFSAQQFPDLHSELNLSSLELGDSALYFCASSEGKTQYFGPGTRLLVL.

This clone was observed a handful of times. This rearrangement joins TRBV5-4 to TRBJ2-2; 8 positions agree with TRBD1. In germline, CDR1 is SGHNT, CDR2 YYREEE (reference sequence). The CDR3 spans 15 residues. The V segment lost 0 bases and the J segment 6 bases; nucleotides outside the gene matches: 4. CDR3 nucleotide sequence: TGTGCCAGCAGCTTGGGGACAGGGTTCGCCGGGGAGCTGTTTTTT. Translation: CASSLGTGFAGELFF.